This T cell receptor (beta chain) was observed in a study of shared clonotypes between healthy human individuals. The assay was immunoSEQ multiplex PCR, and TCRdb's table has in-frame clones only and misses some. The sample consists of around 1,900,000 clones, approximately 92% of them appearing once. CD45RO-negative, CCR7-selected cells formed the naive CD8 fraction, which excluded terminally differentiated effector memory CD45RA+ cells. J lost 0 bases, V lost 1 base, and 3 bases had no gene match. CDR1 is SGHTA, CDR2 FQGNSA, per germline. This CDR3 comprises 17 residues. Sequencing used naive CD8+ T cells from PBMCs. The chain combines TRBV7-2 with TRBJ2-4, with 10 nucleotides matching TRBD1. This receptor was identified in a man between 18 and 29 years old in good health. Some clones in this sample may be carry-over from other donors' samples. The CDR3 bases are TGTGCCAGCAGCTTAGTAGGACAGGGGGGAGCCAAAAACATTCAGTACTTC. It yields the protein CASSLVGQGGAKNIQYF.